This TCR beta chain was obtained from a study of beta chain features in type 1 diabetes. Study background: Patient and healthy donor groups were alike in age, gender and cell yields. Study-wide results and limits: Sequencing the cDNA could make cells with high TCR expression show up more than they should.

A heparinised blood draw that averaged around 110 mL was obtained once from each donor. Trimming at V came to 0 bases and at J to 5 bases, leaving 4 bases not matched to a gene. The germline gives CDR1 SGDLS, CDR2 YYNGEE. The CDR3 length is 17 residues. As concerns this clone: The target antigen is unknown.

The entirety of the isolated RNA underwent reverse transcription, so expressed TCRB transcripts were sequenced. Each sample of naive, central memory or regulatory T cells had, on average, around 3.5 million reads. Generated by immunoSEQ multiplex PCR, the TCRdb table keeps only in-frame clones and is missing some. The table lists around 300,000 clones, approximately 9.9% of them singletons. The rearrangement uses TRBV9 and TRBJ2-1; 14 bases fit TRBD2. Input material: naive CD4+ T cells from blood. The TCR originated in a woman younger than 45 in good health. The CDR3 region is CASSVDGTSGSHNEQFF. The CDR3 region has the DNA TGTGCCAGCAGCGTAGACGGGACTAGCGGGAGTCACAATGAGCAGTTCTTC. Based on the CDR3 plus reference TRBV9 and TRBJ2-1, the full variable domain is DSGVTQTPKHLITATGQRVTLRCSPRSGDLSVYWYQQSLDQGLQFLIQYYNGEERAKGNILERFSAQQFPDLHSELNLSSLELGDSALYFCASSVDGTSGSHNEQFFGPGTRLTVL.